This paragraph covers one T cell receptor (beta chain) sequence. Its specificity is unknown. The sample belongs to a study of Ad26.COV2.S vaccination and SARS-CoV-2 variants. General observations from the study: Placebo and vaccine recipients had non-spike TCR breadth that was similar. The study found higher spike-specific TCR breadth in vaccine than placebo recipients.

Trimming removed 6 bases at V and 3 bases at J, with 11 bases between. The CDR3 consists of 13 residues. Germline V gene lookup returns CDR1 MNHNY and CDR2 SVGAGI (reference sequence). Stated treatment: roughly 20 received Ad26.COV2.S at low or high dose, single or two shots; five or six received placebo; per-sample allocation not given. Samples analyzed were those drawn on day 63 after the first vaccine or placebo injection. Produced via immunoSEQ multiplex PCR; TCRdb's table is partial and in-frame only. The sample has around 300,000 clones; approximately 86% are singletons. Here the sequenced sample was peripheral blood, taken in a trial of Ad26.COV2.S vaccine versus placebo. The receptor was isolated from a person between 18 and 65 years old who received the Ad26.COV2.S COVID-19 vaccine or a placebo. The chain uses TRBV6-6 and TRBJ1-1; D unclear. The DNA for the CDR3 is TGTGCCAGCAGAATCCTCTGGGACACTGAAGCTTTCTTT. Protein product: CASRILWDTEAFF.